The 27 T cell receptor beta chains below all came from one sample that was sequenced in a study of Ad26.COV2.S vaccination and SARS-CoV-2 variants. The sample's treatment: 15 to 20 received Ad26.COV2.S at low or high dose, single or two shots; a few received placebo; per-sample allocation not given. Following the first vaccine or placebo injection, samples were taken on day 63. The assay was immunoSEQ multiplex PCR, and TCRdb's table has in-frame clones only and misses some. The sample shows 200,000 to 250,000 clones, roughly 90% of them seen only once. The material sequenced was peripheral blood, taken in a trial of Ad26.COV2.S vaccine versus placebo. The receptors shown here come from a person between 18 and 60 years old who received the Ad26.COV2.S COVID-19 vaccine or a placebo.

The chain is built from TRBV18 and TRBJ2-5, with D uncertain. Germline loops: CDR1 KGHSH, CDR2 LQKENI. The CDR3 sequence is 12 residues long. V lost 3 bases and J lost 3, with 5 bases in between. CDR3 sequence: CASSPSKETQYF. DNA for the CDR3: TGTGCCAGCTCACCGTCAAAAGAGACCCAGTACTTC.

The gene calls are TRBV9 and TRBJ2-7, with D possibly called TRBD1 or TRBD2 (5 bases each). There are 15 residues in the CDR3. V was trimmed by 4 bases and J by 5 bases, leaving 19 bases between them. Germline-derived CDR1 and CDR2 are SGDLS and YYNGEE. As DNA, the CDR3 is TGTGCCAGCAGCCGCACCCACTCCGGGGCCCACGAGCAGTACTTC. The encoded protein is CASSRTHSGAHEQYF.

This chain connects TRBV4-3 to TRBJ2-3; TRBD2 agrees at 8 bases. Germline loops: CDR1 LGHNA, CDR2 YSLEER. The CDR3 runs 18 residues. After removal of 1 base from V and 0 bases from J, the junction contained 9 bases not matched to a gene. This CDR3 is CASSQVLGRGVSTDTQYF. The CDR3 nucleotides are TGCGCCAGCAGCCAAGTTCTGGGGCGGGGGGTTAGCACAGATACGCAGTATTTT.

This rearrangement joins TRBV12-3 or TRBV12-4 to TRBJ1-2, with a weak D call TRBD1 (5 bases). The CDR3 runs 13 residues. V lost 3 bases and J lost 3, with 8 bases in between. In DNA, the CDR3 is TGTGCCAGCAGTTTGGACACGGACTATGGCTACACCTTC. This sequence encodes CASSLDTDYGYTF.

The chain joins TRBV18 to TRBJ2-1; D ambiguous. Germline V gene data show CDR1 as KGHSH and CDR2 as LQKENI. Trimming pared 6 bases from V and 8 bases from J, leaving 8 bases between. The CDR3 covers 11 residues. CDR3 region: CASSAIDEQFF. The DNA of the CDR3 is TGTGCCAGCTCCGCCATCGATGAGCAGTTCTTC.

This sequence joins TRBV5-4 and TRBJ2-3; 9 nucleotides match TRBD2. Germline V lookup: CDR1 SGHNT, CDR2 YYREEE (reference sequence). This CDR3 spans 13 amino acids. V lost 6 bases, J lost 3 bases, and 2 bases stayed unmatched. As DNA, the CDR3 is TGTGCCAGCAATCTAGCGGGGACAGATACGCAGTATTTT. This codes for CASNLAGTDTQYF.

The chain carries TRBV19 and TRBJ2-3; TRBD2 matches 10 bases. The CDR3 loop spans 14 amino acids. Germline lookup yields CDR1 LNHDA and CDR2 SQIVND (reference sequence). V dropped 9 bases and J dropped 3; count of bases not matched to a gene: 6. CDR3 sequence reads: CASSTSGVTDTQYF. The CDR3, as DNA: TGTGCCAGCAGCACTAGCGGGGTAACAGATACGCAGTATTTT.

The rearrangement uses TRBV28 and TRBJ1-1; 7 bases align to TRBD1. This CDR3 spans 14 amino acids. From germline, CDR1 is MDHEN and CDR2 SYDVKM. Trimming cost V 6 bases and J 0 bases; bases outside gene matches: 4. The CDR3 DNA is TGTGCCAGCAGACCCGGGACAGTGAACACTGAAGCTTTCTTT. It codes for CASRPGTVNTEAFF.

The chain uses TRBV7-9 and TRBJ1-1; D is possibly TRBD1 (5 bases). From germline, CDR1 is SEHNR and CDR2 FQNEAQ (reference sequence). This CDR3 is 15 amino acids long. V lost 1 base, J lost 0 bases, and 9 bases lay in between. Written as DNA, the CDR3 is TGTGCCAGCAGCTTAGAGAGGACATTGAACACTGAAGCTTTCTTT. This gives the protein CASSLERTLNTEAFF.

The V and J genes are TRBV19 and TRBJ2-5; D not certain. The CDR3 spans 13 residues. CDR1 LNHDA and CDR2 SQIVND come from the germline V gene (reference sequence). Trimming removed 3 bases at V and 1 base at J, with 6 bases between. The DNA for the CDR3 is TGTGCCAGTAGTATCACTTCCCAAGAGACCCAGTACTTC. Translated: CASSITSQETQYF.

This chain uses TRBV4-3 with TRBJ2-7; TRBD1 aligns across 12 bases. After removal of 1 base from V and 5 bases from J, the junction contained 3 bases not matched to a gene. Per germline, CDR1 LGHNA and CDR2 YSLEER. The CDR3 contains 15 residues. This chain's CDR3 is CASSQAGTGGHEQYF. The CDR3, as DNA: TGCGCCAGCAGCCAAGCAGGGACAGGGGGCCACGAGCAGTACTTC.

This clone was seen only a few times. This chain connects TRBV4-2 to TRBJ1-1, with D possibly TRBD1 on 6 matching bases. The V gene's germline CDR1 is LGHNA and CDR2 YNFKEQ. The CDR3 extends over 15 amino acids. Trimming took 0 bases from V and 1 from J, leaving 9 bases between them. The DNA of the CDR3 is TGTGCCAGCAGCCAAGATCAGGGGCCGAACACTGAAGCTTTCTTT. Its translation is CASSQDQGPNTEAFF.

V and J are TRBV7-2 and TRBJ1-6; D gene uncertain. This CDR3 contains 13 residues. V lost 5 bases and J 7 bases, leaving 9 bases between the germline ends. Germline CDR1 is SGHTA and CDR2 is FQGNSA. CDR3: CASSLGSNSPLHF. In DNA form, the CDR3 reads TGTGCCAGCAGCCTGGGGTCCAATTCACCCCTCCACTTT.

The chain combines TRBV28 with TRBJ2-2, with D possibly TRBD2 on 6 matching bases. V gave up 3 bases and J gave up 5 bases, with 16 bases separating them. The CDR3 runs 16 residues. Germline assignment: CDR1 MDHEN and CDR2 SYDVKM. The CDR3 bases are TGTGCCAGCAGTTTTAACTGGAGGGGTGGGACCGGGGAGCTGTTTTTT. Its translation: CASSFNWRGGTGELFF. Complete variable domain (other parts from reference TRBV28 and TRBJ2-2): DVKVTQSSRYLVKRTGEKVFLECVQDMDHENMFWYRQDPGLGLRLIYFSYDVKMKEKGDIPEGYSVSREKKERFSLILESASTNQTSMYLCASSFNWRGGTGELFFGEGSRLTVL.

The chain couples TRBV5-1 to TRBJ2-7; 13 bases align to TRBD2. CDR1 is SGHRS, CDR2 YFSETQ, per germline. The CDR3 sequence is 15 residues long. J lost 5 bases, V lost 4 bases, and 6 bases had no gene match. The CDR3: CASSIGTSGTHEQYF. In nucleotides, the CDR3 is TGCGCCAGCAGCATCGGGACTAGCGGGACCCACGAGCAGTACTTC. Together with reference TRBV5-1 and TRBJ2-7, the CDR3 gives the full variable domain: KAGVTQTPRYLIKTRGQQVTLSCSPISGHRSVSWYQQTPGQGLQFLFEYFSETQRNKGNFPGRFSGRQFSNSRSEMNVSTLELGDSALYLCASSIGTSGTHEQYFGPGTRLTVT.

The gene calls are TRBV5-1 and TRBJ2-2, with D unclear. The CDR3 has 15 amino acids. The germline CDR1 and CDR2 sequences are SGHRS and YFSETQ. Between the trimmed V and J ends, which lost 3 bases and 5 bases, there was a span of 14 bases. The CDR3 sequence is CASSSSTVQTGELFF. In DNA form, the CDR3 reads TGCGCCAGCAGCTCTAGTACTGTCCAGACCGGGGAGCTGTTTTTT.

The rearrangement joins TRBV19 to TRBJ2-3; 8 bases agree with TRBD1. Germline trimming cut 10 bases from V and 2 bases from J; bases unmatched to any gene: 8. The CDR3 is made up of 14 amino acids. The germline gives CDR1 LNHDA, CDR2 SQIVND (reference sequence). CDR3 coding DNA: TGTGCCACCGGACAGGGAATAGCCACAGATACGCAGTATTTT. Translation: CATGQGIATDTQYF.

This chain uses TRBV5-1 with TRBJ2-3; possible D gene TRBD2, 6 bases. Germline assignment: CDR1 SGHRS and CDR2 YFSETQ. V lost 9 bases and J 2 bases, leaving 19 bases between the germline ends. The length of the CDR3 is 15 residues. The CDR3 region is CATPHLGGTTDTQYF. The DNA for the CDR3 is TGCGCCACTCCACACTTGGGCGGGACCACAGATACGCAGTATTTT.

The V and J genes are TRBV5-1 and TRBJ2-1; 7 positions agree with TRBD2. In germline, CDR1 is SGHRS, CDR2 YFSETQ. V lost 1 base, J lost 9 bases, and 4 bases stayed unmatched. The length of the CDR3 is 13 residues. The CDR3 reads CASSLLGRVEQFF. CDR3 DNA sequence: TGCGCCAGCAGCTTGTTAGGGAGGGTTGAGCAGTTCTTC.

The CDR3 is CASSLLGTPPEAFYF. The CDR3 DNA follows: TGCGCCAGCAGCTTGTTAGGGACACCCCCTGAGGCATTTTACTTC. The chain couples TRBV5-1 to TRBJ2-7; D is possibly TRBD1 (6 bases). The germline V gene encodes CDR1 SGHRS and CDR2 YFSETQ. The CDR3 runs to 15 residues. Trimming pared 1 base from V and 13 bases from J, leaving 24 bases between.

The chain couples TRBV4-3 to TRBJ1-4; 8 bases align to TRBD1. The CDR3 runs to 14 residues. Germline-derived CDR1 and CDR2 are LGHNA and YSLEER. Germline trimming cut 5 bases from V and 7 bases from J; bases unmatched to any gene: 6. CDR3 region: CASSNDRGSEKLFF. The CDR3 nucleotides are TGCGCCAGCAGCAACGACAGGGGCTCTGAAAAACTGTTTTTT.

The chain uses TRBV7-6 and TRBJ1-2; unclear D gene. This CDR3 has 16 amino acids. Trimming shortened V by 2 bases and J by 1 base, and 14 bases separated the two germline ends. In germline, CDR1 is SGHVS, CDR2 FNYEAQ. CDR3 in amino acids: CASSLYSPEFNYGYTF. The CDR3 DNA reads TGTGCCAGCAGCTTATACAGTCCTGAGTTTAACTATGGCTACACCTTC.

This sequence joins TRBV28 and TRBJ1-1; TRBD1 is a possible D gene (5 bases). CDR3 length equals 14 residues. V was clipped by 2 bases and J by 4 bases, with 11 bases between them. Germline V CDR1 and CDR2: MDHEN, SYDVKM. The CDR3 bases are TGTGCCAGCAGTTTACAGGGAGTTAGCACTGAAGCTTTCTTT. Translating gives CASSLQGVSTEAFF. Using reference TRBV28 and TRBJ1-1 for the parts outside the CDR3, the full variable domain is DVKVTQSSRYLVKRTGEKVFLECVQDMDHENMFWYRQDPGLGLRLIYFSYDVKMKEKGDIPEGYSVSREKKERFSLILESASTNQTSMYLCASSLQGVSTEAFFGQGTRLTVV.

The V call is TRBV5-1, the J call TRBJ2-5; the D gene could be TRBD1 or TRBD2 (5 bases each). CDR1 SGHRS and CDR2 YFSETQ come from the germline V gene. Trimming took off 3 bases at V and 2 bases at J, with 14 bases between the two ends. The CDR3 covers 15 residues. For the CDR3, the DNA is TGCGCCAGCAGCTGGGGGACGGGGTCTCAAGAGACCCAGTACTTC. Amino acid sequence: CASSWGTGSQETQYF.

The V gene is TRBV28, the J gene TRBJ2-7, with unresolved D. Per the germline V gene, CDR1 is MDHEN and CDR2 is SYDVKM. The CDR3 loop spans 12 amino acids. Trimming stripped 2 bases from V and 3 bases from J, with 5 bases between. CDR3 nucleotides: TGTGCCAGCAGTTTAATGTTCTACGAGCAGTACTTC. Encoded protein: CASSLMFYEQYF.

This clone was seen more than once but under ten times. The rearrangement uses TRBV2 and TRBJ2-7; no definite D call. Trimming took off 5 bases at V and 2 bases at J, with 10 bases between the two ends. The germline V gene has CDR1 SNHLY and CDR2 FYNNEI. This CDR3 has 13 amino acids. The CDR3, as DNA: TGTGCCAGCAGTACAGAATTGGCCTACGAGCAGTACTTC. The encoded protein is CASSTELAYEQYF. Drawing the rest from reference TRBV2 and TRBJ2-7, the complete variable domain is EPEVTQTPSHQVTQMGQEVILRCVPISNHLYFYWYRQILGQKVEFLVSFYNNEISEKSEIFDDQFSVERPDGSNFTLKIRSTKLEDSAMYFCASSTELAYEQYFGPGTRLTVT.

The V and J genes are TRBV2 and TRBJ2-1; the match to TRBD2 covers 7 bases. This CDR3 has 13 amino acids. The V and J ends lost 8 bases and 9 bases, in that order; junction bases with no gene match: 10. CDR1 is SNHLY and CDR2 is FYNNEI in the germline V gene. CDR3 sequence (DNA): TGTGCCAGCCGTTATCTCGGGACTACTGAGCAGTTCTTC. It translates to CASRYLGTTEQFF.